This TCR beta chain was captured in a study of siplizumab effects on memory and regulatory T cells. Study conclusions and caveats: Confirmation that proliferating Tregs from siplizumab cultures had suppressive function was not obtained. Just a small share of alloreactive clones was traced back to unstimulated subsets.

The table came from immunoSEQ multiplex PCR; TCRdb's copy has only in-frame clones and leaves some out. This table has 90,000 to 120,000 clones, approximately 94% appearing once. Germline CDR1 reads DFQATT; CDR2 reads SNEGSKA (reference sequence). This CDR3 has 11 residues. Between the trimmed V and J ends, which lost 6 bases and 11 bases, there was a span of 16 bases. Points on this clone: Its antigen is still unknown.

This chain links TRBV20-1 with TRBJ1-1; D gene ambiguous. The sample consisted of Tregs sorted from blood. This clonotype was obtained from a human donor in good health. The CDR3 DNA reads as TGCAGTGCAACAACAGCGTTGGGGGCTTTCTTT. This translates into CSATTALGAFF.